The present TCR beta chain was sequenced within a study of blood T cells in healthy people across ages. Findings of the study overall: With unsorted PBMCs, a conclusive comparison of naive versus antigen-experienced cells was not possible. The long-lived group displayed more naive CD4+ cells, plus higher diversity, than the aged donors did.

Through a sample-barcoded 5' primer and a J-beta primer mix, a second PCR was run for roughly 6 to 11 cycles. A template-switch adaptor that had 12 random nucleotides put a tag on each cDNA molecule. MiXCR, run by TCRdb on the 5' RACE reads, gives a single entry per CDR3 protein. The sample contains roughly 1.5 million distinct CDR3 sequences, approximately 43% of which appear only once. Note on this clonotype: Antigen: not known.

The CDR3 runs to 13 residues. The trim removed 6 bases at V and 4 bases at J, leaving 7 bases unmatched. The V gene's germline CDR1 is DFQATT and CDR2 SNEGSKA (reference sequence). The clonotype originates from a woman aged 18-29 years in good health. Sequences were obtained from blood. The chain has TRBV20-1 and TRBJ2-5, with 8 bases matching TRBD1. For the CDR3, the DNA is TGCAGTGCCCTGGACAGGGTGGGAGAGACCCAGTACTTC. Encoded protein: CSALDRVGETQYF.